The sequence of this T cell receptor (beta chain) was determined in a study of blood T cell repertoires in COVID-19. On the study more broadly: Nucleic acid was either cDNA or gDNA, and it came from T cells, B-cell-depleted T cells, or PBMCs.

Study processing details: Using reference gene primer amplification, nucleated cell counts were estimated. Clones were sequenced by immunoSEQ multiplex PCR, and TCRdb holds only the in-frame ones, with some missing. V and J calls and clone size are as listed in that table; D and trimming were resolved from the DNA. The sample holds 130,000 to 150,000 clones, 84% seen once. The ends were cut back, 3 bases at V and 5 bases at J, with 14 bases in the middle. The CDR3 is made up of 14 amino acids. Germline V lookup: CDR1 KGHSH, CDR2 LQKENI. This receptor was taken from a woman older than 75 in a cohort sampled during active or convalescent COVID-19. The genes are TRBV18 and TRBJ2-7; the D is unclear. The sample was peripheral blood. The CDR3 sequence is CASSPTYVQDEQYF. CDR3 sequence (DNA): TGTGCCAGCTCACCCACGTACGTCCAGGACGAGCAGTACTTC.